This TCR beta chain was sequenced during a study of technical replicates of blood from a handful of donors (dated by TCRdb to between 2016 and 2019). Turning to this clone: This clone's antigen is unknown. No much larger clone exists at a distance of one base, and base qualities are not known.

Reading the germline V gene gives CDR1 SGHTS and CDR2 YDEGEE. V is shortened by 0 bases, J by 2 bases, and the region joining them spans 5 bases. CDR3 length: 13 amino acids, cysteine to phenylalanine. Just the 39-base CDR3 DNA is kept, in frame starting at base 1. Library prep was done by the immunoSEQ multiplex PCR assay. This is the immuneACCESS table as TCRdb keeps it, with only in-frame sequences that have V and J called. A part of the clones is gone; compared with another copy, unresolved V genes explain less than half, and the rest is unexplained. Within this sample are some 64,000 clones, with about 86% of them counted one time only. Clones ranked in the top ten supply approximately 5.1% of the sample.

This clonotype was obtained from a human donor in good health. Some clones in this sample may be carry-over from other donors' samples. The sequence joins TRBV5-8 to TRBJ1-1, with an unclear D gene assignment. The sample taken for sequencing was PBMCs. The nucleotides are TGTGCCAGCAGCTTGGTTCCTAACACTGAAGCTTTCTTT. It specifies CASSLVPNTEAFF.